What follows describes a single T cell receptor beta chain. The antigen remains unidentified. The assay was immunoSEQ multiplex PCR, and TCRdb's table has in-frame clones only and misses some. The sample includes approximately 20,000 clones, roughly nine tenths of them seen just once. Trimming at V came to 0 bases and at J to 2 bases, leaving 4 bases not matched to a gene. This CDR3 comprises 16 residues. Germline V CDR1 and CDR2: LGHNA, YSLEER. The record originates from a study of OX40 agonist ivuxolimab in advanced cancers. General observations from the study: Among some nonresponders, normalized T-cell clonal expansion was also low. Patients who responded partially at 0.1-3.0 mg/kg showed clonal expansion ranking among the lowest. The average count of expanded clones was higher among CD8+ T cells than among CD4+. Antigen specificity of clonally expanded peripheral T cells was not established.

The source is an adult with an advanced solid tumor such as melanoma, head and neck, liver or kidney cancer. V gene TRBV4-3 combines with J gene TRBJ2-7; 10 bases match TRBD2. The sample here was CD4+ or CD8+ T cells sorted from blood, taken in a trial of the OX40 agonist ivuxolimab. For the CDR3, the DNA is TGCGCCAGCAGCCAAGAATTTGGGACTAGCGCCTACGAGCAGTACTTC. It yields the protein CASSQEFGTSAYEQYF.